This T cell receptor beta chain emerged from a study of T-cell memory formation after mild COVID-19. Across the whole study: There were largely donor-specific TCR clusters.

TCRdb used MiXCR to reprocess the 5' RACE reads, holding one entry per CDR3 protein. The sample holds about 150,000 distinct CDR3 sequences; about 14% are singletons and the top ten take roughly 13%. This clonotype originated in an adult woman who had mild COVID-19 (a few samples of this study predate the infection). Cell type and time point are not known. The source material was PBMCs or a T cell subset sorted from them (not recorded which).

The CDR3 coding sequence is TGTGCCAGCAGCCGGAGGGACAGCGGTCACCGTGAGACCCAGTACTTC. Its protein product is CASSRRDSGHRETQYF. V is TRBV12-3 or TRBV12-4 and J is TRBJ2-5; perhaps TRBD1 as D (7 bases). The CDR3 length is 16 residues. The ends were cut back, 6 bases at V and 5 bases at J, with 22 bases in the middle.